Following are 29 T cell receptor beta chains from one sample sequenced in a study of cytomegalovirus exposure and HLA in healthy donors. It was with 60 Vbeta and 13 Jbeta primers that the PCR ran. Data came from immunoSEQ multiplex PCR; TCRdb stores just in-frame clones and leaves some out. Of 100,000 to 150,000 clones in the sample, about 80% were seen once. The sample consisted of PBMCs. These receptors all come from a human donor in good health.

This clone occurred once. The rearrangement links TRBV15 to TRBJ2-1; 7 positions match TRBD1. The CDR3 runs 14 residues. The trim removed 1 base at V and 5 bases at J, leaving 2 bases unmatched. Germline-derived CDR1 and CDR2 are LNHNV and YYDKDF (reference sequence). CDR3 residues: CATSRAQGHNEQFF. The CDR3 DNA sequence: TGTGCCACCAGCAGAGCACAGGGGCACAATGAGCAGTTCTTC.

This sequence joins TRBV7-9 and TRBJ1-1; D call uncertain. CDR1 and CDR2 (germline): SEHNR, FQNEAQ (reference sequence). This CDR3 is 13 amino acids long. The V end was cut by 4 bases, the J end by 3 bases, with 9 bases between. The CDR3 protein is CASSYQVDTEAFF. The CDR3 nucleotides are TGTGCCAGCAGCTACCAGGTGGACACTGAAGCTTTCTTT.

CDR3 sequence: CASSDGTGGTRSYNEQFF. Here the CDR3 DNA reads TGCGCCAGCAGTGATGGGACAGGGGGCACGAGGTCCTACAATGAGCAGTTCTTC. This chain uses TRBV10-1 with TRBJ2-1; TRBD1 matches 12 bases. Germline V gives CDR1 WNHNN, CDR2 SYGVQD (reference sequence). V was clipped by 3 bases and J by 1 base; unmatched bases: 7. The CDR3 has 18 amino acids.

The rearrangement joins TRBV5-1 to TRBJ1-6; D unresolved. The CDR3 totals 14 residues. V shed 4 bases and J shed 7 bases, with 12 bases lying between them. Per the germline V gene, CDR1 is SGHRS and CDR2 is YFSETQ. As DNA, the CDR3 is TGCGCCAGCAGCAGGAGGACGGAGAATTCACCCCTCCACTTT. This translates into CASSRRTENSPLHF.

The genes are TRBV7-9 and TRBJ2-3; 7 bases align to TRBD1. The germline gives CDR1 SEHNR, CDR2 FQNEAQ (reference sequence). The CDR3 covers 16 residues. The V gene end was trimmed by 7 bases and the J gene end by 0 bases; junction bases not matched to a gene: 10. Here the CDR3 reads CASNARDSLSTDTQYF. In DNA form, the CDR3 reads TGTGCCAGCAACGCACGGGACAGCCTTAGCACAGATACGCAGTATTTT.

The rearrangement uses TRBV6-1 and TRBJ2-2, with D perhaps matching TRBD2 (5 bases). In germline, CDR1 is MNHNS, CDR2 SASEGT. The CDR3 has 15 amino acids. V lost 11 bases, J lost 0 bases, and 16 bases lay in between. The DNA for the CDR3 is TGTGCCGGGTCCTCGAGGGTACCGAACACCGGGGAGCTGTTTTTT. Residues: CAGSSRVPNTGELFF.

The V gene is TRBV4-2, the J gene TRBJ2-5, with D unresolved. V was pared by 0 bases and J by 1 base, with 12 bases between. Per the germline V gene, CDR1 is LGHNA and CDR2 is YNFKEQ. The CDR3 length is 16 residues. CDR3 nucleotides: TGTGCCAGCAGCCAAGACAGCGCTACCCTCCAAGAGACCCAGTACTTC. The encoded protein is CASSQDSATLQETQYF.

This chain uses TRBV7-6 with TRBJ2-5; 8 bases are shared with TRBD2. CDR1 and CDR2 from the germline V gene are SGHVS and FNYEAQ. J was trimmed by 1 base and V by 5 bases; bases with no gene match: 15. CDR3 length equals 18 residues. The CDR3 DNA is TGTGCCAGCAGCCCCGCACGGGTGACTAGCGCTCCCCAAGAGACCCAGTACTTC. Translated: CASSPARVTSAPQETQYF.

J is TRBJ2-7 and V is TRBV5-1; perhaps TRBD2 as D (5 bases). Trimming cost V 0 bases and J 2 bases, with 9 bases left between them. CDR3 length equals 14 residues. Germline V gene lookup returns CDR1 SGHRS and CDR2 YFSETQ. The CDR3: CASSLVPAAYEQYF. The CDR3 DNA reads as TGCGCCAGCAGCTTGGTTCCAGCGGCCTACGAGCAGTACTTC.

This chain uses TRBV14 with TRBJ2-1; 10 bases match TRBD2. The V gene end was trimmed by 3 bases and the J gene end by 8 bases; junction bases not matched to a gene: 7. The CDR3 length is 15 residues. The germline V gene encodes CDR1 SGHDN and CDR2 FVKESK. CDR3 sequence reads: CASSQSGGAWYEQFF. The CDR3 nucleotides read TGTGCCAGCAGCCAGAGCGGGGGGGCCTGGTATGAGCAGTTCTTC.

The chain combines TRBV7-9 with TRBJ2-1, with TRBD2 as a possible D gene (5 bases). The CDR3 length is 13 residues. In germline, CDR1 is SEHNR, CDR2 FQNEAQ (reference sequence). V lost 6 bases and J 8 bases, leaving 14 bases between the germline ends. CDR3 amino acids: CASSFSGVDEQFF. As DNA, the CDR3 is TGTGCCAGCAGTTTCTCCGGGGTCGATGAGCAGTTCTTC. Variable domain in full (rest from reference TRBV7-9 and TRBJ2-1): DTGVSQNPRHKITKRGQNVTFRCDPISEHNRLYWYRQTLGQGPEFLTYFQNEAQLEKSRLLSDRFSAERPKGSFSTLEIQRTEQGDSAMYLCASSFSGVDEQFFGPGTRLTVL.

J is TRBJ1-2 and V is TRBV28; D may be TRBD1 (6 bases). CDR3 length: 16 amino acids. V was shortened by 5 bases and J by 3 bases, with 19 bases between the two germline ends. CDR1 and CDR2 (germline): MDHEN, SYDVKM. The CDR3 protein is CASSDAQGAAYYGYTF. The DNA of the CDR3 is TGTGCCAGCAGTGACGCACAGGGAGCGGCTTACTATGGCTACACCTTC.

This chain connects TRBV19 to TRBJ2-1, with 9 bases aligning to TRBD2. Germline CDR1 is LNHDA and CDR2 is SQIVND (reference sequence). V dropped 6 bases and J dropped 6; count of bases not matched to a gene: 9. This CDR3 spans 15 amino acids. The CDR3 region is CASRLTSGGLNEQFF. CDR3 sequence (DNA): TGTGCCAGTAGACTGACTAGCGGAGGCCTCAATGAGCAGTTCTTC.

The gene calls are TRBV13 and TRBJ2-7; possibly TRBD1 for D (6 bases). The ends were cut back, 8 bases at V and 5 bases at J, with 25 bases in the middle. CDR3 length: 16 residues. Germline V CDR1 and CDR2: PRHDT, FYEKMQ (reference sequence). Written as DNA, the CDR3 is TGTGCCAGCTCCGGTGGGTCAAGAAGTACAGGGAACGAGCAGTACTTC. Translated, it gives CASSGGSRSTGNEQYF.

On this clone itself: This sample also contains other DNA sequences that code for the same CDR3. CDR3: CASSPRETQYF. CDR3 coding DNA: TGTGCCAGCAGCCCGCGAGAGACCCAGTACTTC. The rearrangement joins TRBV11-2 to TRBJ2-5; D is uncertain. This CDR3 is built from 11 residues. Germline V lookup: CDR1 SGHAT, CDR2 FQNNGV. V lost 5 bases, J lost 4 bases, and 5 bases lay in between.

The rearrangement joins TRBV19 to TRBJ2-1, with D uncertain. The CDR3 totals 16 residues. Germline V CDR1 and CDR2: LNHDA, SQIVND (reference sequence). The V and J ends lost 6 bases and 3 bases respectively, with 18 bases between them. The CDR3: CASSPPVGRHYNEQFF. In nucleotides, the CDR3 is TGTGCCAGTAGCCCCCCCGTTGGTAGACACTACAATGAGCAGTTCTTC.

The V gene is TRBV10-3, the J gene TRBJ1-2; 7 positions match TRBD1. CDR1 and CDR2 from the germline V gene are ENHRY and SYGVKD. The CDR3 has 15 residues. J lost 5 bases, V lost 8 bases, and 14 bases had no gene match. The DNA for the CDR3 is TGTGCCATCGCGGAGACAGGGATAATGGTTTATGGCTACACCTTC. It is translated as CAIAETGIMVYGYTF.

The chain joins TRBV9 to TRBJ1-2, with 9 nucleotides matching TRBD1. V was pared by 5 bases and J by 6 bases, with 11 bases of the junction left unmatched. This CDR3 region has 15 residues. Germline CDR1 is SGDLS and CDR2 is YYNGEE. The CDR3 DNA reads TGTGCCAGCAGTGGGGACAGGGTTGGTAAAAATGGCTACACCTTC. Translated: CASSGDRVGKNGYTF.

The rearrangement joins TRBV10-3 to TRBJ1-2, with 7 positions matching TRBD1. The CDR3 contains 14 residues. V lost 6 bases and J lost 3; bases outside the gene matches: 7. Per the germline V gene, CDR1 is ENHRY and CDR2 is SYGVKD. The CDR3 DNA is TGTGCCATCAGAGATGACGGGACAGACTATGGCTACACCTTC. The encoded protein is CAIRDDGTDYGYTF.

This rearrangement joins TRBV5-6 to TRBJ1-3, with a weak D call TRBD1 (5 bases). This CDR3 comprises 14 residues. Germline V CDR1 and CDR2: SGHDT, YYEEEE. The V end lost 5 bases, the J end lost 3 bases, and 12 bases lay between the germline ends. CDR3 DNA: TGTGCCAGCAGTTCACTCGGGGGTGGAAACACCATATATTTT. Its translation: CASSSLGGGNTIYF.

V usage is TRBV15 and J usage is TRBJ2-7; possible D gene TRBD2, 6 bases. The CDR3 is 15 amino acids. CDR1 and CDR2 from the germline V gene are LNHNV and YYDKDF (reference sequence). V was cut by 1 base and J by 2 bases, with 12 bases left in between. The CDR3 region has the DNA TGTGCCACCAGCAGAGCGGGACTCACAGCCTACGAGCAGTACTTC. Encoded protein: CATSRAGLTAYEQYF.

V and J are TRBV18 and TRBJ2-7, with a weak D call TRBD2 (5 bases). The CDR3 runs to 12 residues. The V gene's germline CDR1 is KGHSH and CDR2 LQKENI. With 4 bases removed from V and 5 bases from J, the gap between germline ends came to 9 bases. CDR3 residues: CASSRGFDEQYF. CDR3 DNA sequence: TGTGCCAGCTCACGAGGGTTTGACGAGCAGTACTTC.

The chain recombines TRBV11-3 with TRBJ2-3, with 10 bases that match TRBD2. The J segment lost 3 bases and the V segment lost 4 bases, leaving 16 bases of the junction unmatched. The CDR3 has 19 amino acids. The germline CDR1 and CDR2 sequences are SGHNT and YENEEA. The CDR3 region is CASSSPRSGLAGVTDTQYF. CDR3 sequence (DNA): TGTGCCAGCAGCTCACCAAGGTCCGGGCTAGCGGGGGTAACAGATACGCAGTATTTT.

V is TRBV7-8 and J is TRBJ1-2; tentatively, D is TRBD1 (6 bases). From germline, CDR1 is SGHVS and CDR2 FQNEAQ. This CDR3 region has 17 residues. The V end was cut by 1 base, the J end by 2 bases, with 17 bases between. CDR3 sequence: CASSLERSGDGNYGYTF. The CDR3 coding sequence is TGTGCCAGCAGCTTAGAGCGGTCAGGGGATGGGAACTATGGCTACACCTTC.

In this sample, this clone turned up a few times. The CDR3 region is CSATGEVETEAFF. The DNA for the CDR3 is TGCAGCGCAACAGGGGAGGTCGAGACTGAAGCTTTCTTT. This sequence joins TRBV29-1 and TRBJ1-1; 7 nucleotides align to TRBD1. The ends lost 7 bases at V and 5 bases at J; junction bases unmatched: 10. The CDR3 runs to 13 residues. CDR1 SQVTM and CDR2 ANQGSEA come from the germline V gene.

This clone was detected only a few times. The chain uses TRBV5-1 and TRBJ1-4; a weak D match, TRBD1 (5 bases). V was clipped by 4 bases and J by 8 bases, with 18 bases between them. This CDR3 is built from 15 residues. Germline CDR1 is SGHRS and CDR2 is YFSETQ. The CDR3 spells CASSPVPGPEEKLFF. The CDR3 DNA is TGCGCCAGCAGCCCCGTCCCAGGGCCAGAAGAAAAACTGTTTTTT.

The chain employs TRBV11-2 and TRBJ2-7; 8 nucleotides match TRBD1. There are 16 residues in the CDR3. Germline-derived CDR1 and CDR2 are SGHAT and FQNNGV. The J segment lost 4 bases and the V segment lost 4 bases, leaving 12 bases of the junction unmatched. The CDR3 sequence is CASSSGRTGFLYEQYF. CDR3 nucleotide sequence: TGTGCCAGCAGCTCCGGCAGGACAGGGTTCCTATACGAGCAGTACTTC.

The chain joins TRBV7-2 to TRBJ1-1, with a possible D match to TRBD1 (6 bases). The CDR3 consists of 15 residues. Germline assignment: CDR1 SGHTA and CDR2 FQGNSA. Trimming removed 4 bases from V and 4 bases from J, with 16 bases in between. The CDR3 loop is CASSSLGGLSTEAFF. DNA for the CDR3: TGTGCCAGCAGCTCATTGGGGGGGCTTAGCACTGAAGCTTTCTTT.

The chain uses TRBV9 and TRBJ2-1; D not certain. Germline V gene sequence: CDR1 SGDLS, CDR2 YYNGEE. The CDR3 runs to 17 residues. Trimming stripped 0 bases from V and 7 bases from J, with 20 bases between. The CDR3 here is CASSVVGDLRLFNEQFF. In nucleotides, the CDR3 is TGTGCCAGCAGCGTAGTTGGAGACCTCCGTCTTTTTAATGAGCAGTTCTTC.